This paragraph reports one T cell receptor (beta chain). The CDR3 length is 15 residues. Germline CDR1 and CDR2: LGHNA and YNFKEQ. The junction had 6 bases not matched to a gene; V was cut back by 1 base and J by 3 bases. The sample originates from a study of blood T cell repertoires in COVID-19. Study in general: Donors in the United States, Italy and Spain gave samples during acute or convalescent COVID-19. PBMCs, B-cell-depleted T cells, or T cells were the source of the cDNA or gDNA that made up the material.

TCRdb's copy holds only in-frame clones and misses some; the assay was immunoSEQ multiplex PCR. The table shows approximately 31,000 clones, with about 88% occurring only once. Sequences were obtained from peripheral blood. The chain joins TRBV4-2 to TRBJ2-7, with 7 bases that match TRBD2. This receptor was taken from a man older than 75 with acute or convalescent COVID-19. CDR3 sequence reads: CASSQGASGNYEQYF. The CDR3, as DNA: TGTGCCAGCAGCCAAGGAGCTAGCGGTAACTACGAGCAGTACTTC.